Listed below are T cell receptor beta chains from one sample, sequenced in a study of T cell responses to AZD1222 COVID-19 vaccine. Sequencing used immunoSEQ multiplex PCR; TCRdb keeps in-frame clones, though not all of them. The table shows under 95,000 clones, with 75% to 90% occurring only once. Sequenced here: peripheral blood, sampled on day 0 of AZD1222 vaccination. Receptors were obtained from an adult in good health. Both conserved end residues are part of each CDR3. The D gene is left open where the match is weak. Expanded clones are given a class, and other clones once, few, many or no size at all.

V gene	D gene	J gene	clone size	CDR3 protein	CDR3 DNA
TRBV12-5	.	TRBJ2-7	once	CASGLTEPYEQYF	TGTGCTAGTGGTTTGACAGAGCCCTACGAGCAGTACTTC
TRBV7-9	.	TRBJ1-1	.	CAADGGQAFF	TGTGCCGCAGACGGGGGTCAAGCTTTCTTT
TRBV5-1	.	TRBJ2-5	.	CASSLDLGGRETQYF	TGCGCCAGCAGCTTGGATCTGGGGGGAAGGGAGACCCAGTACTTC
TRBV6-4	TRBD1	TRBJ1-2	.	CASSGGLDREWDGYTF	TGTGCCAGCAGCGGCGGGTTAGACAGGGAGTGGGATGGCTACACCTTC
TRBV15	TRBD1	TRBJ1-4	.	CATRRQQGIGEKLFF	TGTGCCACCAGACGTCAACAGGGGATCGGTGAAAAACTGTTTTTT
TRBV7-9	TRBD2	TRBJ2-3	.	CASSRGGDTDTQYF	TGTGCCAGCAGTCGCGGGGGGGACACAGATACGCAGTATTTT
TRBV19	TRBD2	TRBJ2-3	.	CASNTGRARTTQYF	TGTGCCAGTAATACCGGGAGGGCCCGCACTACGCAGTATTTT
TRBV27	TRBD1	TRBJ2-1	.	CASSPPDRGPSYNEQFF	TGTGCCAGCAGCCCTCCGGACAGGGGGCCCTCCTACAATGAGCAGTTCTTC
TRBV7-8	.	TRBJ2-2	few	CASSLFQGPTGELFF	TGTGCCAGCAGCTTATTCCAGGGCCCCACCGGGGAGCTGTTTTTT
TRBV5-5	.	TRBJ2-5	.	CASSLGTTQETQYF	TGTGCCAGCAGCTTAGGGACAACCCAAGAGACCCAGTACTTC
TRBV19	.	TRBJ2-7	.	CASSIAEFYEQYF	TGTGCCAGTAGTATCGCAGAATTCTACGAGCAGTACTTC
TRBV6-1	.	TRBJ2-7	.	CASSESIDEQYF	TGTGCCAGCAGTGAATCGATAGACGAGCAGTACTTC
TRBV6-2/TRBV6-3	.	TRBJ1-3	.	CASSWTAGNTIYF	TGTGCCAGCAGTTGGACCGCGGGAAACACCATATATTTT
TRBV6-5	.	TRBJ2-7	.	CASSQYEGPSYEQYF	TGTGCCAGCAGCCAGTATGAGGGGCCCTCCTACGAGCAGTACTTC
TRBV7-2	.	TRBJ2-3	once	CASSPSLLTGDTQYF	TGTGCCAGCAGCCCTAGTCTCTTGACGGGAGATACGCAGTATTTT
TRBV3-1/TRBV3-2	.	TRBJ2-1	once	CASSLMDPYNEQFF	TGTGCCAGCAGTTTGATGGATCCCTACAATGAGCAGTTCTTC
TRBV19	.	TRBJ2-5	.	CASSMGARYQETQYF	TGTGCCAGTAGTATGGGGGCCCGGTACCAAGAGACCCAGTACTTC
TRBV19	.	TRBJ2-2	.	CASTGPNTGELFF	TGTGCCAGTACAGGCCCGAACACCGGGGAGCTGTTTTTT
TRBV7-2	.	TRBJ2-3	once	CASSWAGHHTDTQYF	TGTGCCAGCAGTTGGGCCGGACACCACACAGATACGCAGTATTTT
TRBV3-1/TRBV3-2	.	TRBJ2-1	.	CASSLPGRGQFF	TGTGCCAGCAGCCTTCCAGGCCGGGGGCAGTTCTTC
TRBV7-6	.	TRBJ2-5	.	CASSLYQGAGMSETQYF	TGTGCCAGCAGCTTATATCAAGGGGCAGGGATGAGCGAGACCCAGTACTTC
TRBV9	.	TRBJ2-2	.	CASSGGRNTGELFF	TGTGCCAGCAGCGGGGGCAGAAACACCGGGGAGCTGTTTTTT
TRBV7-2	.	TRBJ1-5	.	CASSLKGGPNQPQHF	TGTGCCAGCAGCTTAAAGGGGGGTCCCAATCAGCCCCAGCATTTT
TRBV27	.	TRBJ1-2	once	CASSTLLRDRRSYTF	TGTGCCAGCTCGACCCTACTCAGGGATCGTCGCAGCTACACCTTC
TRBV28	.	TRBJ2-5	.	CASSLYPAGETQYF	TGTGCCAGCAGTTTGTACCCCGCGGGAGAGACCCAGTACTTC
TRBV6-5	.	TRBJ1-1	.	CASRTLQGGNTEAFF	TGTGCCAGCAGAACCCTACAAGGGGGGAACACTGAAGCTTTCTTT
TRBV25-1	TRBD1	TRBJ1-5	.	CASSEGQGNQPQHF	TGTGCCAGCAGTGAAGGACAGGGCAATCAGCCCCAGCATTTT
TRBV5-6	.	TRBJ1-1	.	CASSSATTGMNTEAFF	TGTGCCAGCAGCTCTGCAACCACAGGAATGAACACTGAAGCTTTCTTT
TRBV9	.	TRBJ1-6	.	CASSARSSRNSPLHF	TGTGCCAGCAGCGCGAGGTCCTCTCGTAATTCACCCCTCCACTTT
TRBV2	TRBD1	TRBJ1-1	.	CASHPSGTGMGAFF	TGTGCCAGCCACCCCAGCGGGACAGGGATGGGAGCTTTCTTT
TRBV19	.	TRBJ2-3	.	CASGGQGGTDTQYF	TGTGCCAGCGGGGGCCAGGGGGGTACAGATACGCAGTATTTT
TRBV5-1	.	TRBJ2-7	.	CASTPHQDSYEQYF	TGCGCCAGCACCCCCCACCAGGATTCGTACGAGCAGTACTTC
TRBV6-1	.	TRBJ2-4	.	CASSEVSGDRDIQYF	TGTGCCAGCAGTGAAGTATCAGGGGATAGGGACATTCAGTACTTC
TRBV5-6	TRBD1	TRBJ2-1	.	CASSKPGQGYNEQFF	TGTGCCAGCAGCAAACCGGGACAGGGCTATAATGAGCAGTTCTTC
TRBV6-5	TRBD1	TRBJ1-1	.	CASSYSGQVTEAFF	TGTGCCAGCAGTTACTCGGGACAGGTCACTGAAGCTTTCTTT
TRBV2	.	TRBJ1-5	.	CASSGDGNQPQHF	TGTGCCAGCAGTGGGGATGGCAATCAGCCCCAGCATTTT
TRBV6-5	.	TRBJ1-1	.	CASSYSESNTEAFF	TGTGCCAGCAGTTACTCGGAATCGAACACTGAAGCTTTCTTT
TRBV4-3	TRBD1	TRBJ1-6	.	CASSPRTGHSPLHF	TGCGCCAGCAGCCCCAGGACAGGGCATTCACCCCTCCACTTT
TRBV6-1	.	TRBJ1-5	.	CASSDVGGNQPQHF	TGTGCCAGCAGTGATGTCGGGGGAAATCAGCCCCAGCATTTT
TRBV5-5	.	TRBJ2-2	few	CASSLAGTERGELFF	TGTGCCAGCAGCTTGGCCGGGACTGAGCGAGGGGAGCTGTTTTTT
TRBV4-1	TRBD1	TRBJ2-2	medium-sized	CASSHSQGAVGELFF	TGCGCCAGCAGCCACTCCCAGGGGGCGGTCGGGGAGCTGTTTTTT
TRBV20-1	.	TRBJ1-5	few	CSASVRGQPQHF	TGCAGTGCTAGTGTTCGTGGCCAGCCCCAGCATTTT
TRBV20-1	TRBD2	TRBJ2-3	.	CSASGGRAEADTQYF	TGCAGTGCTAGTGGCGGGAGGGCCGAGGCAGATACGCAGTATTTT
TRBV9	.	TRBJ2-1	once	CASSSRPLREGNEQFF	TGTGCCAGCAGCTCCCGACCCCTCCGTGAGGGGAATGAGCAGTTCTTC
TRBV4-1	.	TRBJ2-1	.	CASSQGWGGDREQFF	TGCGCCAGCAGCCAAGGGTGGGGAGGGGACAGGGAGCAGTTCTTC
TRBV27	.	TRBJ1-2	.	CASSLWAGEDYGYTF	TGTGCCAGCAGTTTATGGGCAGGGGAGGACTATGGCTACACCTTC
TRBV14	.	TRBJ1-3	.	CASSQDRWDTGGGNTIYF	TGTGCCAGCAGCCAAGATCGTTGGGACACTGGGGGTGGAAACACCATATATTTT
TRBV7-7	TRBD1	TRBJ2-3	.	CASSAARDRGLDTQYF	TGTGCTAGCAGCGCTGCACGGGACAGGGGGCTTGATACGCAGTATTTT
TRBV3-1/TRBV3-2	TRBD2	TRBJ2-1	once	CASSQKGLAGTNEQFF	TGTGCCAGCAGCCAAAAGGGACTAGCGGGGACCAATGAGCAGTTCTTC
TRBV6-5	TRBD2	TRBJ2-7	.	CASSYSSREGYEQYF	TGTGCCAGCAGTTACTCGTCGCGGGAGGGCTACGAGCAGTACTTC
TRBV29-1	.	TRBJ2-5	.	CSVDRGSGGGETQYF	TGCAGCGTTGATCGCGGTTCAGGGGGAGGGGAGACCCAGTACTTC
TRBV5-1	.	TRBJ2-6	few	CASSFNPGPGANVLTF	TGCGCCAGCAGCTTCAACCCAGGCCCTGGGGCCAACGTCCTGACTTTC